Below, 32 T cell receptor beta chains from the same sample are listed, as sequenced in a study of cytomegalovirus exposure and HLA in healthy donors. 60 Vbeta and 13 Jbeta primers were used in PCR. Profiling relied on immunoSEQ multiplex PCR, and the TCRdb table lists in-frame clones only, not all of them. The sample contains about 210,000 clones, approximately 86% of which appear only once. The sequenced sample consisted of PBMCs. The receptors shown here come from a young woman in good health and CMV-seronegative.

The chain recombines TRBV5-1 with TRBJ1-1, with D perhaps matching TRBD1 (5 bases). The ends were cut back, 2 bases at V and 4 bases at J, with 15 bases in the middle. Germline V gene data show CDR1 as SGHRS and CDR2 as YFSETQ. The CDR3 totals 15 residues. The CDR3 protein is CASSFDYRSGTEAFF. The CDR3, as DNA: TGCGCCAGCAGCTTTGATTACAGGTCGGGCACTGAAGCTTTCTTT.

This chain links TRBV19 with TRBJ2-1, with a weak D call TRBD2 (6 bases). This CDR3 is built from 14 residues. V was clipped by 2 bases and J by 4 bases, with 9 bases between them. Looked up from germline, CDR1 is LNHDA and CDR2 is SQIVND (reference sequence). DNA for the CDR3: TGTGCCAGTAGTATAACTAGCCGATACAATGAGCAGTTCTTC. Encoded protein: CASSITSRYNEQFF. The complete variable domain, with remaining parts taken from reference TRBV19 and TRBJ2-1, reads DGGITQSPKYLFRKEGQNVTLSCEQNLNHDAMYWYRQDPGQGLRLIYYSQIVNDFQKGDIAEGYSVSREKKESFPLTVTSAQKNPTAFYLCASSITSRYNEQFFGPGTRLTVL.

The chain couples TRBV11-2 to TRBJ2-7, with 8 bases that match TRBD1. The V and J ends lost 3 bases and 0 bases, in that order; junction bases with no gene match: 4. The CDR3 is 15 amino acids. Per the germline V gene, CDR1 is SGHAT and CDR2 is FQNNGV. In nucleotides, the CDR3 is TGTGCCAGCAGCTTCGGACAGGGAGGCTCCTACGAGCAGTACTTC. Amino acids: CASSFGQGGSYEQYF.

The chain employs TRBV14 and TRBJ2-5; possibly TRBD2 for D (6 bases). The CDR3 is 14 amino acids. The ends were cut back, 4 bases at V and 11 bases at J, with 20 bases in the middle. Germline CDR1 is SGHDN and CDR2 is FVKESK. CDR3 DNA: TGTGCCAGCAGCCCCGGCGGCGGGGCGAGGGAGCAGTACTTC. Translation gives CASSPGGGAREQYF.

Here the CDR3 reads CASSATTAIHEQYF. For the CDR3, the DNA is TGTGCCAGCAGTGCGACGACAGCTATCCACGAGCAGTACTTC. This sequence joins TRBV27 and TRBJ2-7; D is possibly TRBD1 (5 bases). The CDR3 sequence is 14 residues long. V lost 5 bases to trimming and J lost 5 bases, with 16 bases between them. CDR1 and CDR2 from the germline V gene are MNHEY and SMNVEV (reference sequence).

CDR3 nucleotide sequence: TGTGCCAGCAGGTTAGGACTAGCGGGATCGCAGTTCTTC. The encoded protein is CASRLGLAGSQFF. The chain couples TRBV6-5 to TRBJ2-1, with 12 bases aligning to TRBD2. The germline gives CDR1 MNHEY, CDR2 SVGAGI. This CDR3 contains 13 residues. V gave up 6 bases and J gave up 12 bases; unmatched junction bases: 6.

This clone was observed once. V and J are TRBV5-1 and TRBJ2-4; TRBD1 agrees at 9 bases. The length of the CDR3 is 14 residues. J lost 9 bases, V lost 3 bases, and 7 bases had no gene match. Germline V gene data show CDR1 as SGHRS and CDR2 as YFSETQ. The CDR3 region has the DNA TGCGCCAGCAGCTCCGGGACAGGGTATAGCATTCAGTACTTC. This translates into CASSSGTGYSIQYF.

The chain recombines TRBV10-3 with TRBJ2-7; 9 nucleotides align to TRBD2. Germline trimming cut 6 bases from V and 2 bases from J; bases unmatched to any gene: 5. The CDR3 spans 14 residues. Germline V lookup: CDR1 ENHRY, CDR2 SYGVKD. DNA for the CDR3: TGTGCCATCAGGTATAGCGGGGGCACCTACGAGCAGTACTTC. Translation: CAIRYSGGTYEQYF.

This clone came up once. The chain couples TRBV7-2 to TRBJ2-7; 10 positions agree with TRBD1. Losses at the gene ends were 4 bases for V and 4 bases for J; bases not matched to a gene: 10. The CDR3 is 16 residues long. CDR1 is SGHTA and CDR2 is FQGNSA in the germline V gene. In DNA, the CDR3 is TGTGCCAGCAGCTCCAGGACAGGGGGAAAGTTTTACGAGCAGTACTTC. This sequence encodes CASSSRTGGKFYEQYF.

CDR3 region: CASSSGTSGGETQYF. As DNA, the CDR3 is TGCGCCAGCAGCTCCGGGACTAGCGGGGGAGAGACCCAGTACTTC. The rearrangement joins TRBV5-1 to TRBJ2-5; 14 bases fit TRBD2. V gave up 3 bases and J gave up 4 bases; unmatched junction bases: 2. This CDR3 contains 15 residues. CDR1 and CDR2 (germline): SGHRS, YFSETQ. The whole variable domain, remainder taken from reference TRBV5-1 and TRBJ2-5, is KAGVTQTPRYLIKTRGQQVTLSCSPISGHRSVSWYQQTPGQGLQFLFEYFSETQRNKGNFPGRFSGRQFSNSRSEMNVSTLELGDSALYLCASSSGTSGGETQYFGPGTRLLVL.

V and J are TRBV21-1 and TRBJ1-6; the table's D gene call, TRBD1, was not cross checked with the DNA. TRBV21-1 is recorded as a pseudogene. The CDR3 has 16 amino acids. The chain's CDR3 is CASSAGHRTGDSPLHF. CDR3 nucleotide sequence: TGTGCCAGCAGCGCCGGACATAGGACAGGGGATTCACCCCTCCACTTT.

The rearrangement links TRBV28 to TRBJ2-5, with D possibly matching TRBD2 (7 bases). The CDR3 length is 13 residues. V lost 7 bases to trimming and J lost 5 bases, with 14 bases between them. CDR1 and CDR2 (germline): MDHEN, SYDVKM. The CDR3 loop reads CASTARGGETQYF. CDR3 in DNA: TGTGCCAGCACGGCCAGGGGAGGGGAGACCCAGTACTTC.

This rearrangement joins TRBV19 to TRBJ2-3; 9 bases agree with TRBD1. Germline trimming cut 8 bases from V and 2 bases from J; bases unmatched to any gene: 8. This CDR3 is 15 amino acids long. Germline lookup yields CDR1 LNHDA and CDR2 SQIVND (reference sequence). CDR3 sequence (DNA): TGTGCCAGTGGCCCGGGACAGGGAATCACAGATACGCAGTATTTT. This gives the protein CASGPGQGITDTQYF.

The chain uses TRBV28 and TRBJ2-1; 8 nucleotides agree with TRBD2. The CDR3 loop spans 16 amino acids. CDR1 MDHEN and CDR2 SYDVKM come from the germline V gene. Trimming removed 1 base from V and 2 bases from J; junction bases left unmatched: 4. This CDR3 is CASSLSQAGAYNEQFF. The DNA of the CDR3 is TGTGCCAGCAGTTTATCTCAAGCGGGAGCCTACAATGAGCAGTTCTTC.

The chain has TRBV7-8 and TRBJ1-1, with 8 bases matching TRBD1. V was pared by 5 bases and J by 7 bases, with 9 bases of the junction left unmatched. The germline V gene encodes CDR1 SGHVS and CDR2 FQNEAQ. This CDR3 region has 14 residues. CDR3 DNA: TGTGCCAGCAGCCTCCTCCGACAGGGGAGTGAAGCTTTCTTT. This gives the protein CASSLLRQGSEAFF.

The chain employs TRBV19 and TRBJ1-5; TRBD1 aligns across 12 bases. This CDR3 region has 16 residues. CDR1 and CDR2 from the germline V gene are LNHDA and SQIVND (reference sequence). The V gene end was trimmed by 5 bases and the J gene end by 6 bases; junction bases not matched to a gene: 8. Here the CDR3 DNA reads TGTGCCAGTAGTCCCAAGGGACAGGGGGCAGGTCAGCCCCAGCATTTT. Translating it yields CASSPKGQGAGQPQHF. The full variable domain, its missing parts supplied by reference TRBV19 and TRBJ1-5, is DGGITQSPKYLFRKEGQNVTLSCEQNLNHDAMYWYRQDPGQGLRLIYYSQIVNDFQKGDIAEGYSVSREKKESFPLTVTSAQKNPTAFYLCASSPKGQGAGQPQHFGDGTRLSIL.

This rearrangement joins TRBV4-2 to TRBJ2-5; TRBD2 agrees at 11 bases. The CDR3 totals 16 residues. From germline, CDR1 is LGHNA and CDR2 YNFKEQ. The V gene end was trimmed by 3 bases and the J gene end by 2 bases; junction bases not matched to a gene: 5. The CDR3 DNA sequence: TGTGCCAGCAGCCAGGGGACTAGCGGACCTCAAGAGACCCAGTACTTC. It encodes CASSQGTSGPQETQYF.

This rearrangement joins TRBV5-1 to TRBJ2-2; D might be TRBD2 (7 bases). The V gene's germline CDR1 is SGHRS and CDR2 YFSETQ. Trimming left V 7 bases short and J 3 bases short, with 13 bases between. There are 14 residues in the CDR3. CDR3 nucleotides: TGCGCCAGCGGGGGGGCTGCGGACACCGGGGAGCTGTTTTTT. Its translation: CASGGAADTGELFF.

The chain links TRBV11-2 to TRBJ2-1; D perhaps matches TRBD1 (5 bases). V lost 5 bases to trimming and J lost 3 bases, with 14 bases between them. Germline CDR1 SGHAT, CDR2 FQNNGV. CDR3 length: 15 residues. The CDR3 here is CASSPTQADYNEQFF. For the CDR3, the DNA is TGTGCCAGCAGCCCGACACAGGCTGACTACAATGAGCAGTTCTTC. Full variable domain (rest looked up from reference TRBV11-2 and TRBJ2-1): EAGVAQSPRYKIIEKRQSVAFWCNPISGHATLYWYQQILGQGPKLLIQFQNNGVVDDSQLPKDRFSAERLKGVDSTLKIQPAKLEDSAVYLCASSPTQADYNEQFFGPGTRLTVL.

The chain links TRBV27 to TRBJ2-7, with D maybe TRBD2 (6 bases). The ends were cut back, 0 bases at V and 3 bases at J, with 12 bases in the middle. Germline lookup yields CDR1 MNHEY and CDR2 SMNVEV (reference sequence). The CDR3 runs to 15 residues. The CDR3 protein is CASSLSEGFGYEQYF. The CDR3 DNA sequence: TGTGCCAGCAGTTTATCGGAGGGTTTTGGCTACGAGCAGTACTTC.

This chain links TRBV19 with TRBJ1-5; possible D gene TRBD1, 6 bases. The CDR3 runs to 17 residues. The V gene's germline CDR1 is LNHDA and CDR2 SQIVND (reference sequence). V was clipped by 7 bases and J by 4 bases, with 23 bases between them. The CDR3 sequence: CASTNSEQGVMNQPQHF. For the CDR3, the DNA is TGTGCCAGTACAAATTCTGAACAGGGCGTTATGAATCAGCCCCAGCATTTT. Supplemented by reference TRBV19 and TRBJ1-5, the full variable domain reads DGGITQSPKYLFRKEGQNVTLSCEQNLNHDAMYWYRQDPGQGLRLIYYSQIVNDFQKGDIAEGYSVSREKKESFPLTVTSAQKNPTAFYLCASTNSEQGVMNQPQHFGDGTRLSIL.

The chain carries TRBV29-1 and TRBJ2-4; TRBD2 is a possible D gene (5 bases). Germline-derived CDR1 and CDR2 are SQVTM and ANQGSEA. Trimming left V 5 bases short and J 4 bases short, with 15 bases between. The CDR3 covers 14 residues. In DNA, the CDR3 is TGCAGCGTTCACCTGGGTCTAGCTAAAAACATTCAGTACTTC. Its translation is CSVHLGLAKNIQYF.

CDR3 coding DNA: TGTGCCAGCAAGCTGGCTGGGGCCGAGACCCAGTACTTC. Its translation is CASKLAGAETQYF. The chain uses TRBV27 and TRBJ2-5, with a weak D call TRBD1 (5 bases). V was shortened by 7 bases and J by 5 bases, with 14 bases between the two germline ends. The CDR3 totals 13 residues. Germline loops: CDR1 MNHEY, CDR2 SMNVEV (reference sequence).

In DNA, the CDR3 is TGTGCCAGCAGTTCGGACACTCAAGAGACCCAGTACTTC. Its translation: CASSSDTQETQYF. The V and J genes are TRBV6-5 and TRBJ2-5, with D maybe TRBD1 (5 bases). Germline-derived CDR1 and CDR2 are MNHEY and SVGAGI. The CDR3 loop spans 13 amino acids. Trimming pared 4 bases from V and 2 bases from J, leaving 8 bases between.

Here the CDR3 reads CASSLARDRSKGETQYF. Here the CDR3 DNA reads TGTGCCAGCAGCTTGGCCCGGGATAGGAGTAAAGGGGAGACCCAGTACTTC. The V and J genes are TRBV5-8 and TRBJ2-5; TRBD2 might be the D (5 bases). The V and J ends lost 0 bases and 5 bases respectively, with 20 bases between them. CDR1 and CDR2 (germline): SGHTS, YDEGEE. This CDR3 has 17 residues.

The chain couples TRBV15 to TRBJ2-7; the D is unclear. Per germline, CDR1 LNHNV and CDR2 YYDKDF (reference sequence). The CDR3 is made up of 12 amino acids. V lost 1 base and J lost 7, with 8 bases in between. CDR3 region: CATSRVGREQYF. The DNA for the CDR3 is TGTGCCACCAGCAGAGTCGGTCGGGAGCAGTACTTC.

V is TRBV7-3 and J is TRBJ2-1, with TRBD1 identical over 9 bases. V was pared by 4 bases and J by 3 bases, with 4 bases of the junction left unmatched. Germline CDR1 reads SGHTA; CDR2 reads FQGTGA. The CDR3 contains 15 residues. The CDR3 DNA follows: TGTGCCAGCAGCTGGGGACAGGGTGGCTACAATGAGCAGTTCTTC. Protein product: CASSWGQGGYNEQFF.

The chain couples TRBV29-1 to TRBJ1-1; tentatively, D is TRBD1 (6 bases). The CDR3 is made up of 13 amino acids. Trimming removed 7 bases from V and 1 base from J, with 13 bases in between. Looked up from germline, CDR1 is SQVTM and CDR2 is ANQGSEA. As DNA, the CDR3 is TGCAGCGCCCAACAGGGCGGGAACACTGAAGCTTTCTTT. The encoded protein is CSAQQGGNTEAFF.

The chain couples TRBV9 to TRBJ1-2; no firm D call. Trimming pared 7 bases from V and 2 bases from J, leaving 9 bases between. The CDR3 runs 12 residues. The germline gives CDR1 SGDLS, CDR2 YYNGEE. The CDR3 sequence: CASERANYGYTF. CDR3 nucleotide sequence: TGTGCCAGCGAGAGGGCAAACTATGGCTACACCTTC.

The V call is TRBV7-9, the J call TRBJ2-2; D is ambiguous. Deletions cut 5 bases from V and 5 bases from J, with 9 bases between. The germline CDR1 and CDR2 sequences are SEHNR and FQNEAQ (reference sequence). This CDR3 contains 13 residues. CDR3 DNA sequence: TGTGCCAGCAGCCCAACATTAACCGGGGAGCTGTTTTTT. Its protein product is CASSPTLTGELFF.

This chain links TRBV28 with TRBJ2-7, with D possibly being TRBD2 (5 bases). From germline, CDR1 is MDHEN and CDR2 SYDVKM. V shed 6 bases and J shed 12 bases, with 18 bases lying between them. This CDR3 contains 12 residues. CDR3 sequence reads: CASSDSGTRGYF. The DNA for the CDR3 is TGTGCCAGCAGCGACTCGGGAACCCGGGGGTACTTC. The full variable domain, its missing parts supplied by reference TRBV28 and TRBJ2-7, is DVKVTQSSRYLVKRTGEKVFLECVQDMDHENMFWYRQDPGLGLRLIYFSYDVKMKEKGDIPEGYSVSREKKERFSLILESASTNQTSMYLCASSDSGTRGYFGPGTRLTVT.

The gene calls are TRBV7-2 and TRBJ2-3, with 12 bases identical to TRBD2. Trimming took 2 bases from V and 7 from J; bases not matched to a gene: 4. The length of the CDR3 is 15 residues. Germline V gives CDR1 SGHTA, CDR2 FQGNSA. The CDR3 region has the DNA TGTGCCAGCAGCTTAATGACTAGCGGGGGCCATACGCAGTATTTT. Translated, it gives CASSLMTSGGHTQYF.